This entry lists 8 T cell receptor beta chains sequenced from one sample in a study of cytomegalovirus exposure and HLA in healthy donors. PCR involved 60 Vbeta and 13 Jbeta primers. Libraries were prepared by immunoSEQ multiplex PCR; TCRdb keeps only in-frame clonotypes and omits some of them. The sample contains 150,000 to 160,000 clones, around 70% of which appear only once. The sequenced sample consisted of PBMCs. Receptor source: a man aged 25-45 years in good health and CMV-seronegative.

V and J are TRBV18 and TRBJ1-5, with 8 bases matching TRBD1. The CDR3 totals 14 residues. J was trimmed by 5 bases and V by 2 bases; bases with no gene match: 2. Germline CDR1 and CDR2: KGHSH and LQKENI. Here the CDR3 reads CASSPDRGYQPQHF. CDR3 DNA: TGTGCCAGCTCACCAGACAGGGGCTATCAGCCCCAGCATTTT.

This clone was seen once. The rearrangement links TRBV30 to TRBJ1-2, with a possible D match to TRBD1 (5 bases). The CDR3 loop spans 13 amino acids. CDR1 and CDR2 from the germline V gene are GTSNPN and SVGIG (reference sequence). The V end was cut by 5 bases, the J end by 7 bases, with 17 bases between. The CDR3 loop reads CAWANQTGGGYTF. In nucleotides, the CDR3 is TGTGCCTGGGCAAACCAGACGGGGGGTGGCTACACCTTC.

The DNA for the CDR3 is TGTGCCAGCAGTTTGAGGGACAGCAATAATTCACCCCTCCACTTT. It yields the protein CASSLRDSNNSPLHF. The rearrangement uses TRBV27 and TRBJ1-6, with 7 nucleotides matching TRBD1. V was pared by 3 bases and J by 5 bases, with 4 bases of the junction left unmatched. The CDR3 contains 15 residues. Germline V gene lookup returns CDR1 MNHEY and CDR2 SMNVEV (reference sequence).

The chain combines TRBV19 with TRBJ2-2; tentatively, D is TRBD1 (6 bases). CDR1 LNHDA and CDR2 SQIVND come from the germline V gene (reference sequence). V dropped 4 bases and J dropped 2 bases, with 14 bases sitting between them. The CDR3 is made up of 16 amino acids. The CDR3 DNA reads TGTGCCAGTAGTACTAGACAGGCGCGCAACACCGGGGAGCTGTTTTTT. Translation gives CASSTRQARNTGELFF.

This clone came up a few times. The J gene is TRBJ1-2, the V gene TRBV21-1; TRBD1 is the table's D call, not checked against the DNA. TRBV21-1 is labeled a pseudogene. This CDR3 is built from 12 residues. The CDR3 DNA reads TGTGCAGATGGACAGGGAGGATATGGCTACACCTTC. Protein sequence: CADGQGGYGYTF.

This clone has a handful of counts. The rearrangement uses TRBV11-2 and TRBJ2-5; 8 positions agree with TRBD2. V shed 5 bases and J 3 bases; nucleotides not matched to a gene: 11. This CDR3 has 16 amino acids. CDR1 and CDR2 from the germline V gene are SGHAT and FQNNGV. This CDR3 is CASSHWEAGGKETQYF. In DNA form, the CDR3 reads TGTGCCAGCAGCCACTGGGAGGCGGGGGGTAAAGAGACCCAGTACTTC.

The V call is TRBV9, the J call TRBJ1-4; 11 bases are shared with TRBD1. This CDR3 contains 15 residues. In germline, CDR1 is SGDLS, CDR2 YYNGEE. Unmatched junction bases numbered 8, after V lost 8 bases and J lost 5 bases. CDR3 sequence reads: CASGTGGNQNEKLFF. The CDR3 coding sequence is TGTGCCAGTGGGACAGGGGGAAACCAAAATGAAAAACTGTTTTTT.

In this sample, this clone turned up once. The chain links TRBV5-1 to TRBJ2-7, with D possibly TRBD1 on 6 matching bases. The V end was cut by 1 base, the J end by 2 bases, with 13 bases between. The V gene's germline CDR1 is SGHRS and CDR2 YFSETQ. This CDR3 spans 15 amino acids. CDR3 in amino acids: CASSLYGGQTYEQYF. The CDR3 nucleotides are TGCGCCAGCAGCTTGTACGGCGGACAGACCTACGAGCAGTACTTC. Drawing the rest from reference TRBV5-1 and TRBJ2-7, the complete variable domain is KAGVTQTPRYLIKTRGQQVTLSCSPISGHRSVSWYQQTPGQGLQFLFEYFSETQRNKGNFPGRFSGRQFSNSRSEMNVSTLELGDSALYLCASSLYGGQTYEQYFGPGTRLTVT.